Below, 27 T cell receptor beta chains from the same sample are listed, as sequenced in a study of T cells expressing NK-cell markers (dated by TCRdb to 2018 to 2021). Library prep was done by 5' RACE. Data came from an Illumina HiSeq 2000. Reprocessed by TCRdb, the reads give a single entry per CDR3 protein sequence, without DNA. This sample's listing comprises roughly 420,000 distinct CDR3 sequences. In total, the top ten clones hold 7.3% of the sample. The specimen was blood T cells: a sorted CD56 or NKG2C T cell subset, CD4+ or CD8+ T cells, or bulk PBMC T cells (not recorded which). The receptors here all came from a woman between 18 and 69 years old in good health.

The chain combines TRBV20-1 with TRBJ2-5; TCRdb's D gene call, TRBD2, goes unchecked for lack of DNA. Germline V CDR1 and CDR2: DFQATT, SNEGSKA (reference sequence). The CDR3 covers 13 residues. The CDR3 sequence is CSAYGTYQETQYF.

The genes are TRBV24-1 and TRBJ2-1; TCRdb picks TRBD1, but there is no DNA to check that call. CDR3 length equals 16 residues. Germline values: CDR1 KGHDR, CDR2 SFDVKD. Here the CDR3 reads CATSDPQDRAGDEQFF.

This CDR3 is CASSVDRGTYEQYF. The chain joins TRBV5-6 to TRBJ2-7; TCRdb selects TRBD1, and the lack of DNA leaves this call unchecked. Germline-derived CDR1 and CDR2 are SGHDT and YYEEEE. This CDR3 comprises 14 residues.

This chain uses TRBV12-3 or TRBV12-4 with TRBJ2-1; TCRdb's D call, TRBD1, is unchecked because there is no DNA. The CDR3 has 13 residues. The CDR3 is CATLGGAYNEQFF.

This rearrangement joins TRBV4-3 to TRBJ2-2; TCRdb outputs TRBD2, but without DNA this stays unchecked. Germline CDR1 reads LGHNA; CDR2 reads YSLEER. CDR3 length equals 16 residues. CDR3: CASSQASGGRTGELFF.

The chain is built from TRBV4-3 and TRBJ1-3; TCRdb selects TRBD1, and the lack of DNA leaves this call unchecked. Germline CDR1 and CDR2: LGHNA and YSLEER. This CDR3 spans 15 amino acids. CDR3 in amino acids: CASSPGTGDGNTIYF.

The chain is built from TRBV6-1 and TRBJ2-3; TCRdb's D gene call, TRBD2, goes unchecked for lack of DNA. The CDR3 spans 15 residues. Germline assignment: CDR1 MNHNS and CDR2 SASEGT. The CDR3 spells CASSRSGRLTDTQYF.

This sequence joins TRBV28 and TRBJ2-1; TCRdb outputs TRBD2, but without DNA this stays unchecked. The V gene's germline CDR1 is MDHEN and CDR2 SYDVKM. The CDR3 spans 13 residues. CDR3: CASSLVWRAEQFF.

This chain links TRBV12-3 or TRBV12-4 with TRBJ1-5; TCRdb proposes TRBD1, but this gene call is untestable without DNA. The CDR3 consists of 17 residues. The CDR3: CASSQGRGSYSNQPQHF.

V gene TRBV6-5 combines with J gene TRBJ2-2; without DNA, the TCRdb call of TRBD1 cannot be checked. The CDR3 sequence is 15 residues long. CDR1 is MNHEY, CDR2 SVGAGI, per germline. The CDR3 region is CASSYSRGGVGELFF.

The chain carries TRBV4-3 and TRBJ1-3. The CDR3 has 16 amino acids. Germline CDR1 is LGHNA and CDR2 is YSLEER. The CDR3 loop reads CASSQEGQSSGNTIYF.

The chain has TRBV6-5 and TRBJ2-7; TCRdb lists TRBD2, though no DNA is available to test this call. Looked up from germline, CDR1 is MNHEY and CDR2 is SVGAGI. CDR3 length equals 15 residues. The CDR3 loop reads CASSYERDPSYEQYF.

The chain uses TRBV20-1 and TRBJ2-2; TCRdb selects TRBD1, and the lack of DNA leaves this call unchecked. Germline V gives CDR1 DFQATT, CDR2 SNEGSKA (reference sequence). This CDR3 has 16 amino acids. This CDR3 is CSARKGQGAGTGELFF.

This rearrangement joins TRBV27 to TRBJ1-2. Looked up from germline, CDR1 is MNHEY and CDR2 is SMNVEV (reference sequence). There are 15 residues in the CDR3. CDR3 amino acids: CASSFFGSSEYGYTF.

The CDR3 here is CASSIQEPRLDNEQFF. The chain couples TRBV19 to TRBJ2-1. This CDR3 region has 16 residues. CDR1 LNHDA and CDR2 SQIVND come from the germline V gene (reference sequence).

V usage is TRBV20-1 and J usage is TRBJ2-3. Germline CDR1 and CDR2: DFQATT and SNEGSKA (reference sequence). This CDR3 is built from 12 residues. The CDR3 spells CSAGQVGDTQYF.

This chain links TRBV18 with TRBJ1-1; TCRdb designates TRBD1, a call that cannot be tested without DNA. This CDR3 comprises 13 residues. Germline V lookup: CDR1 KGHSH, CDR2 LQKENI. This CDR3 reads CASSVTGGTEAFF.

This chain connects TRBV15 to TRBJ1-3; TCRdb reports TRBD1, a call that lacks DNA to check it against. The V gene's germline CDR1 is LNHNV and CDR2 YYDKDF (reference sequence). CDR3 length: 17 residues. CDR3 residues: CATSRGPPGISGNTIYF. Combining the CDR3 with reference TRBV15 and TRBJ1-3 gives the whole variable domain DAMVIQNPRYQVTQFGKPVTLSCSQTLNHNVMYWYQQKSSQAPKLLFHYYDKDFNNEADTPDNFQSRRPNTSFCFLDIRSPGLGDTAMYLCATSRGPPGISGNTIYFGEGSWLTVV.

This sequence joins TRBV12-3 or TRBV12-4 and TRBJ2-2; without DNA, the TCRdb call of TRBD2 cannot be checked. CDR3 length equals 14 residues. CDR3 sequence reads: CASNSHRTTGELFF.

The rearrangement links TRBV6-2 or TRBV6-3 to TRBJ2-7. Germline V CDR1 and CDR2: MNHEY, SVGEGT. The CDR3 runs 15 residues. CDR3 region: CASRGWSDGPYEQYF.

The CDR3 loop is CTSSFYGQGANYGYTF. The J gene is TRBJ1-2, the V gene TRBV27; the TCRdb call, TRBD1, lacks DNA for checking. Per the germline V gene, CDR1 is MNHEY and CDR2 is SMNVEV (reference sequence). The length of the CDR3 is 16 residues.

The chain combines TRBV12-3 or TRBV12-4 with TRBJ2-3; as DNA is missing, the TRBD1 call by TCRdb cannot be tested. The length of the CDR3 is 15 residues. CDR3 loop: CASIPQATNTDTQYF.

The V and J genes are TRBV7-2 and TRBJ2-7; TCRdb outputs TRBD1, but without DNA this stays unchecked. From germline, CDR1 is SGHTA and CDR2 FQGNSA. The CDR3 is made up of 15 amino acids. The CDR3 sequence: CASSRGTGISYEQYF.

The V and J genes are TRBV5-1 and TRBJ2-2; the TCRdb D gene call, TRBD2, has no DNA to confirm it. The CDR3 is 16 residues long. Germline-derived CDR1 and CDR2 are SGHRS and YFSETQ. This chain's CDR3 is CASSLERAANTGELFF.

The chain carries TRBV7-2 and TRBJ2-1; lacking DNA, the TRBD1 call made by TCRdb goes unchecked. The CDR3 runs to 14 residues. Germline CDR1 SGHTA, CDR2 FQGNSA. Here the CDR3 reads CASSLFRGSNEQFF.

This sequence joins TRBV5-1 and TRBJ2-7. Germline V CDR1 and CDR2: SGHRS, YFSETQ. This CDR3 is built from 14 residues. This CDR3 reads CASSLDARWGEQYF.

Here the CDR3 reads CASSVDPGATQYF. The V gene is TRBV9, the J gene TRBJ2-5; the D gene TCRdb calls, TRBD1, cannot be checked with no DNA. The CDR3 contains 13 residues. Germline lookup yields CDR1 SGDLS and CDR2 YYNGEE.